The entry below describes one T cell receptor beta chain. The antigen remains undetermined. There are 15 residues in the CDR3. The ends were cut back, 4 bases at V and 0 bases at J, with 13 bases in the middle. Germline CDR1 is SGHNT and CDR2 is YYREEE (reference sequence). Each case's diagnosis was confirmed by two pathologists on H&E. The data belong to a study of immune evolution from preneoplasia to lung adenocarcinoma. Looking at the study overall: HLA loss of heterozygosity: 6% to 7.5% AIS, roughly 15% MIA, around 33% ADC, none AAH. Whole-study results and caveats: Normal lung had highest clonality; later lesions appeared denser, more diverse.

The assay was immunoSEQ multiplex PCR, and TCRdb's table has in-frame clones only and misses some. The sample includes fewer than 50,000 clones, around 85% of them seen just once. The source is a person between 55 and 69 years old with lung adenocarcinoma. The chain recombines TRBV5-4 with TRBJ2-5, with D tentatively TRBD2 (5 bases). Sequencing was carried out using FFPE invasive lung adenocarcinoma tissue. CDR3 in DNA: TGTGCCAGCAGCGGACCGGTGCGGGACCAAGAGACCCAGTACTTC. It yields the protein CASSGPVRDQETQYF.